This T cell receptor beta chain was recorded in a study of OX40 agonist ivuxolimab in advanced cancers. For context, the study as a whole: Ivuxolimab was an agonistic, fully human IgG2 monoclonal antibody directed against OX40 (CD134), a costimulatory receptor. Intravenous ivuxolimab was administered to patients every 2 weeks at six dose levels: 0.01, 0.1, 0.3, 1.5, 3 and 10 mg/kg. Of the 50 or so patients in dose escalation, about 19 had hepatocellular carcinoma, some 15 had melanoma, 9 had renal cell carcinoma and 9 had head and neck cancer. In the dose-escalation cohort, around four fifths of patients were male, and the mean age was around 60 years, with a range of about 23 to 85. Prior anti-PD-1, anti-PD-L1 or anti-CTLA-4 therapy was permitted, and checkpoint inhibitors had been received by roughly 40% of dose-escalation patients. Three dose-escalation patients achieved partial responses, one with hepatocellular carcinoma and two with cutaneous melanoma. The point of sequencing TCRbeta in the periphery was to test whether ivuxolimab changed TCR sequence diversity and drove clonal T-cell expansion. The paper describes the monotherapy dose-escalation part (N of about 47 patients) of the phase I trial of ivuxolimab. Results the study describes overall, beyond this receptor: Partial responders in the 0.1-3.0 mg/kg groups had among the lowest normalized peripheral clonal expansion, especially among CD8+ T cells. At doses of 0.1 to 3.0 mg/kg, clonal expansion of both CD4+ and CD8+ blood T cells was observed from baseline to week 6. After ivuxolimab, expanded clones were on average more numerous among CD8+ T cells than among CD4+ T cells. Low levels of normalized T-cell clonal expansion were also shown by some nonresponding patients. The antigen specificity of the peripheral T cells that underwent clonal expansion was not determined.

As regards this clone: It has no known antigen specificity. The sample holds no much larger clone one base away, and base qualities are not on file.

Patients with a history of autoimmune disease or receiving systemic immunosuppression were excluded from the trial. Peripheral blood for TCR sequencing was drawn from every dose cohort at baseline, at cycle 4 day 1 and at cycle 7 day 1. The samples were taken from a phase I, first-in-human, multicenter, open-label dose-escalation trial of ivuxolimab. The trial enrolled adults with locally advanced or metastatic head and neck squamous cell, hepatocellular, melanoma or renal cell carcinoma. CD4+ and CD8+ T cells were sorted separately from peripheral blood before TCR sequencing. To sequence the TCRbeta CDR3 region, genomic DNA was isolated from the sorted cells. The immunoSEQ Assay was used for sequencing of TCRbeta CDR3 regions. TCRdb re-hosts the immuneACCESS table, in-frame sequences only. Its copies lack some clones; in the studies checked, an unresolved V gene accounts for under half of them, and the cause for the rest is not known. Across this sample there are 70,000 to 95,000 clones, with around 88% seen only once. Of the sample, 2.5% to 3% is held by the ten largest clones.

The CDR3 contains 15 residues, cysteine and phenylalanine counted. The CDR3 DNA has 45 bases and is translated from base 1. The sequences come from CD4+ or CD8+ T cells sorted from blood, collected in a trial of the OX40 agonist ivuxolimab. This sequence uses TRBV21-1 and TRBJ2-2; TRBD1, the table's D call, lacks a check against the DNA. TRBV21-1 is a known pseudogene. The receptor was derived from an adult with an advanced solid tumor such as melanoma, head and neck, liver or kidney cancer. Here the CDR3 is given as CASSKHGGGLGELFF. In nucleotide form, the sequence is TGTGCCAGCAGCAAACATGGGGGCGGTTTAGGGGAGCTGTTTTTT.